The 30 T cell receptor beta chains reported below all come from one sample, sequenced in a study of cytomegalovirus exposure and HLA in healthy donors. Clones were sequenced by immunoSEQ multiplex PCR, and TCRdb holds only the in-frame ones, with some missing. The sample carries some 170,000 clones, around nine tenths recorded once. Material for sequencing was PBMCs. These receptors originate from a man younger than 35 in good health and CMV-seropositive.

The chain recombines TRBV4-3 with TRBJ2-4; a weak D match, TRBD1 (5 bases). The CDR3 sequence is 15 residues long. The germline V gene has CDR1 LGHNA and CDR2 YSLEER. V lost 0 bases, J lost 9 bases, and 15 bases lay in between. This CDR3 reads CASSQEVQGQAIQYF. CDR3 nucleotide sequence: TGCGCCAGCAGCCAAGAGGTTCAGGGCCAGGCCATTCAGTACTTC.

This clone was seen a handful of times. CDR3 sequence reads: CASSLTRSAGGADTQYF. CDR3 sequence (DNA): TGTGCCAGCAGCCTAACGCGGTCGGCGGGAGGGGCAGATACGCAGTATTTT. J is TRBJ2-3 and V is TRBV4-2; TRBD2 agrees at 9 bases. J gave up 4 bases and V 4 bases, and 12 bases lay outside the gene matches. Germline V CDR1 and CDR2: LGHNA, YNFKEQ. The CDR3 is 17 residues long.

The genes are TRBV6-1 and TRBJ2-3; 9 nucleotides match TRBD1. The J segment lost 7 bases and the V segment lost 9 bases, leaving 11 bases of the junction unmatched. The germline V gene has CDR1 MNHNS and CDR2 SASEGT. The CDR3 runs 14 residues. CDR3 loop: CASNRDRVSHTQYF. The CDR3, as DNA: TGTGCCAGTAACCGGGACAGGGTGTCCCATACGCAGTATTTT.

CDR3 nucleotides: TGTGCCAGCAGTTTGTTCAGCGGGAGTCGGGGAGATACGCAGTATTTT. This gives the protein CASSLFSGSRGDTQYF. The rearrangement uses TRBV27 and TRBJ2-3; 8 bases match TRBD2. The length of the CDR3 is 16 residues. Unmatched junction bases numbered 10, after V lost 3 bases and J lost 5 bases. Germline-derived CDR1 and CDR2 are MNHEY and SMNVEV (reference sequence).

The chain has TRBV6-5 and TRBJ2-5; TRBD1 aligns across 7 bases. The CDR3 contains 16 residues. Germline V gene lookup returns CDR1 MNHEY and CDR2 SVGAGI. The J segment lost 2 bases and the V segment lost 0 bases, leaving 6 bases of the junction unmatched. For the CDR3, the DNA is TGTGCCAGCAGTTACTCAAAGTGGACAGGACAAGAGACCCAGTACTTC. This translates into CASSYSKWTGQETQYF.

The rearrangement joins TRBV7-3 to TRBJ2-7; D possibly corresponds to TRBD2 (6 bases). Germline values: CDR1 SGHTA, CDR2 FQGTGA. The germline V and J ends were trimmed by 5 bases and 7 bases, with 21 bases remaining between them. This CDR3 is 15 amino acids long. DNA for the CDR3: TGTGCCAGCAGCATCACCGGACTAAGGAAGTCGGAGCAGTACTTC. Its protein is CASSITGLRKSEQYF. Drawing the rest from reference TRBV7-3 and TRBJ2-7, the complete variable domain is GAGVSQTPSNKVTEKGKYVELRCDPISGHTALYWYRQSLGQGPEFLIYFQGTGAADDSGLPNDRFFAVRPEGSVSTLKIQRTERGDSAVYLCASSITGLRKSEQYFGPGTRLTVT.

Only one count was recorded for this clone. The rearrangement links TRBV27 to TRBJ1-2; 7 nucleotides match TRBD1. The trim removed 6 bases at V and 7 bases at J, leaving 8 bases unmatched. Germline loops: CDR1 MNHEY, CDR2 SMNVEV (reference sequence). The CDR3 runs to 13 residues. The CDR3 DNA reads as TGTGCCAGCAGATTAAACAGGGGTGGTGGCTACACCTTC. Translation: CASRLNRGGGYTF.

The rearrangement uses TRBV27 and TRBJ1-2; 9 nucleotides match TRBD1. CDR1 MNHEY and CDR2 SMNVEV come from the germline V gene (reference sequence). The trim removed 4 bases at V and 8 bases at J, leaving 5 bases unmatched. This CDR3 has 13 amino acids. Here the CDR3 reads CASSSGQGGGYTF. In DNA, the CDR3 is TGTGCCAGCAGTTCGGGACAGGGAGGCGGCTACACCTTC.

The V gene is TRBV10-3, the J gene TRBJ1-1; D is perhaps TRBD1 (6 bases). Trimming took 7 bases from V and 11 from J, leaving 17 bases between them. Germline-derived CDR1 and CDR2 are ENHRY and SYGVKD. The CDR3 extends over 12 amino acids. This CDR3 is CAIKRGGQEAFF. The CDR3 region has the DNA TGTGCCATCAAGAGGGGGGGCCAGGAGGCTTTCTTT.

The rearrangement joins TRBV6-1 to TRBJ1-2, with 9 nucleotides matching TRBD1. The trim removed 4 bases at V and 3 bases at J, leaving 9 bases unmatched. Germline CDR1 MNHNS, CDR2 SASEGT. This CDR3 contains 16 residues. CDR3 sequence: CASSAWTGEGDYGYTF. CDR3 bases: TGTGCCAGCAGTGCATGGACAGGGGAGGGGGACTATGGCTACACCTTC.

The chain employs TRBV7-9 and TRBJ1-6; 8 nucleotides line up with TRBD1. V lost 4 bases, J lost 12 bases, and 11 bases stayed unmatched. The germline gives CDR1 SEHNR, CDR2 FQNEAQ (reference sequence). The CDR3 sequence is 15 residues long. The CDR3: CASSSTTGVNEPLHF. For the CDR3, the DNA is TGTGCCAGCAGCTCCACGACAGGGGTAAATGAACCCCTCCACTTT.

The chain recombines TRBV28 with TRBJ1-2; D call uncertain. The CDR3 contains 12 residues. Germline CDR1 and CDR2: MDHEN and SYDVKM. Trimming shortened V by 5 bases and J by 5 bases, and 9 bases separated the two germline ends. This CDR3 reads CASSPPGYGYTF. The CDR3 DNA follows: TGTGCCAGCAGTCCCCCCGGGTATGGCTACACCTTC.

The rearrangement links TRBV13 to TRBJ2-7, with D possibly matching TRBD2 (6 bases). CDR1 and CDR2 from the germline V gene are PRHDT and FYEKMQ (reference sequence). CDR3 length: 15 amino acids. Trimming took 5 bases from V and 2 from J, leaving 16 bases between them. The CDR3 DNA follows: TGTGCCAGCAGCCCGGGGTGGGGGGACGCCTACGAGCAGTACTTC. Amino acids: CASSPGWGDAYEQYF.

The V and J genes are TRBV6-5 and TRBJ1-2; 9 bases are shared with TRBD1. V lost 7 bases, J lost 5 bases, and 8 bases stayed unmatched. The CDR3 extends over 14 amino acids. Per germline, CDR1 MNHEY and CDR2 SVGAGI. CDR3 region: CASTGQGPNYGYTF. In DNA, the CDR3 is TGTGCCAGCACCGGACAGGGGCCCAATTATGGCTACACCTTC.

This chain uses TRBV7-2 with TRBJ2-2; D possibly corresponds to TRBD1 (5 bases). CDR3 length equals 14 residues. Germline CDR1 is SGHTA and CDR2 is FQGNSA. V was shortened by 4 bases and J by 5 bases, with 11 bases between the two germline ends. This chain's CDR3 is CASSSDPGTGELFF. The CDR3 DNA reads as TGTGCCAGCAGCTCAGACCCAGGGACCGGGGAGCTGTTTTTT.

This clone was detected only once. The chain uses TRBV7-2 and TRBJ2-3; TRBD2 is a possible D gene (6 bases). The CDR3 has 14 residues. The V gene's germline CDR1 is SGHTA and CDR2 FQGNSA. V lost 1 base to trimming and J lost 5 bases, with 10 bases between them. The CDR3 region has the DNA TGTGCCAGCAGCTTAGGCGGGGCCGTAGATACGCAGTATTTT. Residues: CASSLGGAVDTQYF.

CDR3 residues: CATTGGREDEKLFF. DNA for the CDR3: TGTGCCACCACCGGGGGGCGCGAGGATGAAAAACTGTTTTTT. This chain uses TRBV7-3 with TRBJ1-4; D possibly corresponds to TRBD1 (6 bases). Trimming took off 10 bases at V and 6 bases at J, with 18 bases between the two ends. The CDR3 totals 14 residues. The V gene's germline CDR1 is SGHTA and CDR2 FQGTGA.

This rearrangement joins TRBV6-6 to TRBJ2-7, with TRBD1 matching over 8 bases. Germline assignment: CDR1 MNHNY and CDR2 SVGAGI (reference sequence). CDR3 length equals 14 residues. V gave up 5 bases and J gave up 5 bases; unmatched junction bases: 8. CDR3 in DNA: TGTGCCAGCAGTACTCCGACAGGGGCGGACGAGCAGTACTTC. It encodes CASSTPTGADEQYF.

This rearrangement joins TRBV2 to TRBJ2-5; 8 bases line up with TRBD2. CDR3 length: 16 amino acids. Trimming cost V 7 bases and J 4 bases; bases outside gene matches: 14. Germline assignment: CDR1 SNHLY and CDR2 FYNNEI. The CDR3 nucleotides read TGTGCCAGCAAAGACCCGGGGGGGCCGGAGGGAGAGACCCAGTACTTC. Encoded protein: CASKDPGGPEGETQYF.

This clone has just one count. The rearrangement uses TRBV5-1 and TRBJ1-4; 10 bases agree with TRBD1. J was trimmed by 7 bases and V by 1 base; bases with no gene match: 4. The CDR3 is made up of 15 amino acids. Per germline, CDR1 SGHRS and CDR2 YFSETQ. The CDR3 reads CASSLRQGAFEKLFF. The CDR3, as DNA: TGCGCCAGCAGCTTGAGACAGGGGGCGTTTGAAAAACTGTTTTTT.

This clone was seen a single time. The gene calls are TRBV7-2 and TRBJ1-1; D call uncertain. Trimming removed 0 bases from V and 0 bases from J, with 5 bases in between. Germline CDR1 and CDR2: SGHTA and FQGNSA. The CDR3 sequence is 14 residues long. The CDR3 loop is CASSLAGVNTEAFF. For the CDR3, the DNA is TGTGCCAGCAGCTTAGCAGGAGTGAACACTGAAGCTTTCTTT. Combining the CDR3 with reference TRBV7-2 and TRBJ1-1 gives the whole variable domain GAGVSQSPSNKVTEKGKDVELRCDPISGHTALYWYRQSLGQGLEFLIYFQGNSAPDKSGLPSDRFSAERTGGSVSTLTIQRTQQEDSAVYLCASSLAGVNTEAFFGQGTRLTVV.

The chain's CDR3 is CASSQESGTGYEQYF. DNA for the CDR3: TGTGCCAGCAGCCAAGAATCCGGGACAGGCTACGAGCAGTACTTC. V is TRBV14 and J is TRBJ2-7, with 8 bases identical to TRBD1. The length of the CDR3 is 15 residues. Germline V CDR1 and CDR2: SGHDN, FVKESK. The junction had 4 bases not matched to a gene; V was cut back by 0 bases and J by 3 bases.

This sequence joins TRBV9 and TRBJ1-4; 7 nucleotides agree with TRBD1. Germline V lookup: CDR1 SGDLS, CDR2 YYNGEE. The CDR3 loop spans 16 amino acids. Trimming at V came to 3 bases and at J to 6 bases, leaving 11 bases not matched to a gene. CDR3 region: CASSAEQGLGYEKLFF. The DNA for the CDR3 is TGTGCCAGCAGCGCTGAACAGGGGCTGGGATATGAAAAACTGTTTTTT. Combining the CDR3 with reference TRBV9 and TRBJ1-4 gives the whole variable domain DSGVTQTPKHLITATGQRVTLRCSPRSGDLSVYWYQQSLDQGLQFLIQYYNGEERAKGNILERFSAQQFPDLHSELNLSSLELGDSALYFCASSAEQGLGYEKLFFGSGTQLSVL.

The chain employs TRBV10-3 and TRBJ2-1; weak D call: TRBD2 (6 bases). The CDR3 sequence is 17 residues long. In germline, CDR1 is ENHRY, CDR2 SYGVKD. Trimming cost V 0 bases and J 4 bases, with 16 bases left between them. This chain's CDR3 is CAISESPGSGGYNEQFF. CDR3 DNA sequence: TGTGCCATCAGTGAGTCGCCGGGAAGCGGAGGGTACAATGAGCAGTTCTTC.

CDR3 in DNA: TGCAGCGTGGGACAGGGGGACTATGGCTACACCTTC. It translates to CSVGQGDYGYTF. The V gene is TRBV29-1, the J gene TRBJ1-2, with 11 bases lining up with TRBD1. CDR1 is SQVTM, CDR2 ANQGSEA, per germline. J gave up 3 bases and V 6 bases, and 0 bases lay outside the gene matches. The CDR3 is made up of 12 amino acids. The full variable domain, rest sourced from reference TRBV29-1 and TRBJ1-2, is SAVISQKPSRDICQRGTSLTIQCQVDSQVTMMFWYRQQPGQSLTLIATANQGSEATYESGFVIDKFPISRPNLTFSTLTVSNMSPEDSSIYLCSVGQGDYGYTFGSGTRLTVV.

The chain joins TRBV7-2 to TRBJ2-3; 7 nucleotides align to TRBD2. Trimming at V came to 1 base and at J to 5 bases, leaving 3 bases not matched to a gene. This CDR3 is 14 amino acids long. Germline values: CDR1 SGHTA, CDR2 FQGNSA. For the CDR3, the DNA is TGTGCCAGCAGCTTAGGACTAGCAAGAGATACGCAGTATTTT. This translates into CASSLGLARDTQYF. Complete variable domain (other parts from reference TRBV7-2 and TRBJ2-3): GAGVSQSPSNKVTEKGKDVELRCDPISGHTALYWYRQSLGQGLEFLIYFQGNSAPDKSGLPSDRFSAERTGGSVSTLTIQRTQQEDSAVYLCASSLGLARDTQYFGPGTRLTVL.

This CDR3 reads CASSLVISDRGKGTEAFF. The CDR3 DNA follows: TGTGCCAGCAGCTTAGTGATATCGGACAGGGGAAAGGGCACTGAAGCTTTCTTT. V usage is TRBV7-9 and J usage is TRBJ1-1, with TRBD1 matching 9 bases. The CDR3 length is 18 residues. Looked up from germline, CDR1 is SEHNR and CDR2 is FQNEAQ (reference sequence). V shed 1 base, J shed 4 bases, and the junction held 13 bases outside the gene matches. Variable domain in full (rest from reference TRBV7-9 and TRBJ1-1): DTGVSQNPRHKITKRGQNVTFRCDPISEHNRLYWYRQTLGQGPEFLTYFQNEAQLEKSRLLSDRFSAERPKGSFSTLEIQRTEQGDSAMYLCASSLVISDRGKGTEAFFGQGTRLTVV.

As DNA, the CDR3 is TGTGCCAGCAGTTTGCGGGGGAGGGCCTACGAGCAGTACTTC. Protein: CASSLRGRAYEQYF. The V call is TRBV27, the J call TRBJ2-7; TRBD2 matches 7 bases. The V segment lost 3 bases and the J segment 2 bases; nucleotides outside the gene matches: 4. The germline V gene has CDR1 MNHEY and CDR2 SMNVEV (reference sequence). The CDR3 is made up of 14 amino acids.

V usage is TRBV7-3 and J usage is TRBJ2-1; D perhaps matches TRBD2 (6 bases). The CDR3 totals 16 residues. Trimming took off 4 bases at V and 6 bases at J, with 19 bases between the two ends. Germline V gene lookup returns CDR1 SGHTA and CDR2 FQGTGA. CDR3 in DNA: TGTGCCAGCAGCTCCGAACTAGCCCGGGGACGCAATGAGCAGTTCTTC. Protein: CASSSELARGRNEQFF.

The chain couples TRBV4-3 to TRBJ2-6; tentatively, D is TRBD2 (6 bases). This CDR3 region has 16 residues. CDR1 and CDR2 (germline): LGHNA, YSLEER. Between the trimmed V and J ends, which lost 0 bases and 4 bases, there was a span of 10 bases. The chain's CDR3 is CASSQDWGVGANVLTF. DNA of the CDR3: TGCGCCAGCAGCCAAGATTGGGGGGTAGGGGCCAACGTCCTGACTTTC.